This paragraph covers one T cell receptor beta chain sequence. No antigen is known for it. Described time point: blood at routine non-recurrence follow-up after resection. The data are from a study of spatial heterogeneity in lung cancer. As for the study in general: Sequencing was performed on follow-up PBMC samples when available, collected at a median of about two years after resection. Detection of beta-chain sequences consistently exceeded that of alpha-chain sequences. A unique TCR and UMI combination showed up more than ten times in raw reads, on average.

Germline V gene lookup returns CDR1 DFQATT and CDR2 SNEGSKA (reference sequence). Trimming pared 0 bases from V and 6 bases from J, leaving 15 bases between. This CDR3 comprises 14 residues. TCRdb reprocessed the 5' RACE reads with MiXCR, giving one entry per CDR3 protein. The sample includes roughly 99,000 distinct CDR3 sequences, approximately 19% of them seen just once. Broader study findings: Detection of ubiquitous tumor TCRs in blood was higher at resection than follow-up.

The rearrangement joins TRBV20-1 to TRBJ2-7; possible D gene TRBD1, 5 bases. The receptor comes from a male donor with early-stage non-small cell lung cancer. This specimen consisted of PBMCs, obtained at follow-up. CDR3 DNA: TGCAGTGCTAGAGATGAGGCAGGGTCTGGCGAGCAGTACTTC. It translates to CSARDEAGSGEQYF.